This T cell receptor beta chain came from a study of human T cells and chemical hapten exposure. The overall study: Upper-back patches of 0.01% DPC were read at 6 days.

Time point denoted: patch test 1, 2 weeks after DPC sensitization. The treatment was: therapeutic diphenylcyclopropenone sensitization with weekly scalp DPC. TCRdb itself ran the RACE reads through MiXCR, one entry per CDR3 protein. The sample yields fewer than 200,000 distinct CDR3 sequences, about 22% seen once. The CDR3 is made up of 14 amino acids. V lost 2 bases and J 1 base, leaving 11 bases between the germline ends. CDR1 and CDR2 from the germline V gene are SQVTM and ANQGSEA. This specimen consisted of whole blood, obtained in connection with sensitization to the hapten diphenylcyclopropenone (DPC). The sequence was obtained from a woman aged 45-59 years with alopecia areata. Some clones in this sample may be carry-over from other donors' samples. The chain employs TRBV29-1 and TRBJ1-1, with unresolved D. CDR3 sequence: CSVERGPWNTEAFF. The CDR3 DNA is TGCAGCGTTGAAAGAGGGCCATGGAACACTGAAGCTTTCTTT.